The sequence of this T cell receptor beta chain was determined in a study of T cells after yellow fever vaccination. Study-wide context: Those fractions that held only low numbers of cells were prepared using the SMART-Seq v4 Ultra Low Input RNA kit.

5'RACE template switching added a universal primer site and UMIs to TCR cDNA. TCRdb passed the 5' RACE reads through MiXCR, listing each CDR3 protein once. The repertoire holds hundreds of thousands of distinct CDR3 sequences, with 9% to 15% as singletons. The CDR3 sequence is 13 residues long. Between the trimmed V and J ends, which lost 3 bases and 3 bases, there was a span of 8 bases. The study's findings and limits: Re-detected after boosting: most primary clones, 96% of CD4 and under 90% of CD8.

In the case of this clonotype: No antigen is known for it.

The genes are TRBV12-3 or TRBV12-4 and TRBJ1-2; D unresolved. The sequence derives from a man between 25 and 39 years old who received the YFV17D yellow fever vaccine. The sequencing used PBMCs, collected on the day of the yellow fever booster vaccination. The CDR3 nucleotides are TGTGCCAGCAGTTTGTTGAGGGACTATGGCTACACCTTC. It codes for CASSLLRDYGYTF.